These 23 T cell receptor beta chains were all obtained from the same sample, sequenced in a study of shared clonotypes between healthy human individuals. This table comes from immunoSEQ multiplex PCR, and its TCRdb copy is limited to in-frame clones, with some not included. Of about 1,800,000 clones listed, approximately 95% were seen once; the top ten hold 1% to 1.5%. CD45RO-negative CD8 cells positively selected for CCR7 made up the naive population, which excluded terminally differentiated effector memory CD45RA+ cells. Sequencing used naive CD8+ T cells sorted from blood. These receptors all stem from a man between 18 and 29 years old in good health.

The rearrangement links TRBV6-4 to TRBJ2-2; D is undetermined. The germline CDR1 and CDR2 sequences are MRHNA and SNTAGT. V was clipped by 3 bases and J by 7 bases, with 3 bases between them. This CDR3 is 11 amino acids long. The CDR3 is CASSDGGELFF. For the CDR3, the DNA is TGTGCCAGCAGTGATGGCGGGGAGCTGTTTTTT.

The chain has TRBV2 and TRBJ1-5; no reliable D call. Trimming left V 6 bases short and J 0 bases short, with 15 bases between. Germline V gene sequence: CDR1 SNHLY, CDR2 FYNNEI. CDR3 size: 16 residues. CDR3 loop: CASSAPGIGSNQPQHF. The CDR3 DNA is TGTGCCAGCAGCGCCCCCGGGATCGGTAGCAATCAGCCCCAGCATTTT.

This clone was observed a handful of times. This sequence joins TRBV27 and TRBJ1-2, with TRBD1 identical over 7 bases. The CDR3 covers 14 residues. V was clipped by 7 bases and J by 6 bases; unmatched bases: 11. CDR1 is MNHEY and CDR2 is SMNVEV in the germline V gene (reference sequence). In nucleotides, the CDR3 is TGTGCCAGCACAGACACAGGGGTAATGCATGGCTACACCTTC. Its translation: CASTDTGVMHGYTF.

This clone showed up just once. The chain is built from TRBV7-6 and TRBJ2-5, with 8 bases aligning to TRBD2. From germline, CDR1 is SGHVS and CDR2 FNYEAQ. V lost 1 base and J lost 0; bases outside the gene matches: 4. This CDR3 spans 16 amino acids. The CDR3 sequence is CASSLGGGGYQETQYF. The DNA for the CDR3 is TGTGCCAGCAGCTTAGGAGGCGGGGGGTACCAAGAGACCCAGTACTTC.

CDR3 in amino acids: CASIIGWRFGYTF. The DNA of the CDR3 is TGTGCCAGCATCATAGGATGGCGATTCGGCTACACCTTC. V is TRBV7-2 and J is TRBJ1-2, with D uncertain. V gave up 7 bases and J gave up 8 bases, with 17 bases separating them. CDR1 and CDR2 (germline): SGHTA, FQGNSA. There are 13 residues in the CDR3.

V gene TRBV5-1 combines with J gene TRBJ2-7; either TRBD1 or TRBD2 may fit D (5 bases each). The CDR3 is 15 residues long. Germline V gives CDR1 SGHRS, CDR2 YFSETQ. Trimming cost V 4 bases and J 0 bases, with 14 bases left between them. The CDR3 DNA follows: TGCGCCAGCAGCGAGGGACCAAAAAGCTCCTACGAGCAGTACTTC. Protein product: CASSEGPKSSYEQYF.

The V call is TRBV15, the J call TRBJ2-1; D uncertain. The germline CDR1 and CDR2 sequences are LNHNV and YYDKDF (reference sequence). Trimming removed 6 bases from V and 6 bases from J, with 18 bases in between. CDR3 length: 15 residues. CDR3 sequence (DNA): TGTGCCACCAGGGTTCGCGGTTTGGGTAGCAATGAGCAGTTCTTC. Protein sequence: CATRVRGLGSNEQFF. Full variable domain (missing parts from reference TRBV15 and TRBJ2-1): DAMVIQNPRYQVTQFGKPVTLSCSQTLNHNVMYWYQQKSSQAPKLLFHYYDKDFNNEADTPDNFQSRRPNTSFCFLDIRSPGLGDTAMYLCATRVRGLGSNEQFFGPGTRLTVL.

The V gene is TRBV6-1, the J gene TRBJ2-1; 10 bases map to TRBD1. Trimming removed 7 bases from V and 6 bases from J; junction bases left unmatched: 6. Germline loops: CDR1 MNHNS, CDR2 SASEGT. The CDR3 has 14 residues. CDR3 nucleotides: TGTGCCAGCATCGGGACAGGGGATTCCAATGAGCAGTTCTTC. Its protein product is CASIGTGDSNEQFF.

The chain is built from TRBV6-5 and TRBJ1-2; TRBD1 matches 7 bases. Unmatched junction bases numbered 5, after V lost 7 bases and J lost 0 bases. The CDR3 has 14 residues. Germline CDR1 and CDR2: MNHEY and SVGAGI. In DNA form, the CDR3 reads TGTGCCAGCATCCCGGGACAGTCTAACTATGGCTACACCTTC. Protein: CASIPGQSNYGYTF.

This chain connects TRBV4-2 to TRBJ2-3; maybe TRBD2 (6 bases). Trimming shortened V by 1 base and J by 0 bases, and 11 bases separated the two germline ends. Per germline, CDR1 LGHNA and CDR2 YNFKEQ. The CDR3 is 16 residues long. Written as DNA, the CDR3 is TGTGCCAGCAGCCAAGCCGCGGGAACCAGCACAGATACGCAGTATTTT. It yields the protein CASSQAAGTSTDTQYF.

The V call is TRBV27, the J call TRBJ2-6; D call uncertain. The CDR3 consists of 14 residues. Germline values: CDR1 MNHEY, CDR2 SMNVEV (reference sequence). V was cut by 3 bases and J by 4 bases, with 7 bases left in between. CDR3 nucleotides: TGTGCCAGCAGTTTTTTGACGGGGGCCAACGTCCTGACTTTC. Its protein is CASSFLTGANVLTF.

This rearrangement joins TRBV29-1 to TRBJ2-1; possible D gene TRBD2, 6 bases. The germline V and J ends were trimmed by 0 bases and 4 bases, with 16 bases remaining between them. Germline lookup yields CDR1 SQVTM and CDR2 ANQGSEA. There are 16 residues in the CDR3. CDR3 sequence (DNA): TGCAGCGTTGAAGACCGGGACTCCACTAGGTACAATGAGCAGTTCTTC. Translated: CSVEDRDSTRYNEQFF.

DNA of the CDR3: TGTGCCAGCAGTGAAGCACCAAATCAGCCCCAGCATTTT. Protein: CASSEAPNQPQHF. This rearrangement joins TRBV6-1 to TRBJ1-5; D is ambiguous. CDR3 size: 13 residues. Germline loops: CDR1 MNHNS, CDR2 SASEGT. With 0 bases removed from V and 4 bases from J, the gap between germline ends came to 4 bases.

The rearrangement links TRBV7-9 to TRBJ2-6; D unresolved. The CDR3 is made up of 15 amino acids. V gave up 5 bases and J gave up 2 bases, with 10 bases separating them. Germline CDR1 is SEHNR and CDR2 is FQNEAQ (reference sequence). The CDR3 coding sequence is TGTGCCAGCAGCATTTTCCGGGCTGGGGCCAACGTCCTGACTTTC. Its protein is CASSIFRAGANVLTF.

The genes are TRBV19 and TRBJ2-7; possibly TRBD2 for D (5 bases). This CDR3 contains 15 residues. V lost 4 bases to trimming and J lost 2 bases, with 15 bases between them. CDR1 is LNHDA, CDR2 SQIVND, per germline (reference sequence). The CDR3 region is CASSKERNLAYEQYF. CDR3 nucleotide sequence: TGTGCCAGTAGTAAGGAGCGGAACCTCGCCTACGAGCAGTACTTC.

The V call is TRBV6-1, the J call TRBJ1-2; 11 positions match TRBD1. From germline, CDR1 is MNHNS and CDR2 SASEGT. The CDR3 spans 15 residues. With 5 bases clipped from V and 5 bases from J, the junction kept 7 bases outside the gene matches. CDR3 in amino acids: CASSSLGDRGYGYTF. CDR3 nucleotide sequence: TGTGCCAGCAGTTCCTTAGGGGACAGGGGGTATGGCTACACCTTC.

The chain is built from TRBV5-4 and TRBJ2-5, with a possible D match to TRBD2 (6 bases). CDR3 size: 12 residues. Germline CDR1 SGHNT, CDR2 YYREEE (reference sequence). The germline V and J ends were trimmed by 7 bases and 4 bases, with 11 bases remaining between them. CDR3 residues: CASGGLGETQYF. The CDR3 region has the DNA TGTGCCAGCGGGGGACTGGGAGAGACCCAGTACTTC.

The rearrangement uses TRBV27 and TRBJ2-7; D is ambiguous. The CDR3 has 14 amino acids. Trimming stripped 2 bases from V and 3 bases from J, with 11 bases between. Per germline, CDR1 MNHEY and CDR2 SMNVEV (reference sequence). CDR3 sequence reads: CASSLSPTHYEQYF. CDR3 nucleotides: TGTGCCAGCAGTTTAAGTCCTACCCACTACGAGCAGTACTTC.

As to this clone: This specimen includes other DNA sequences encoding the same CDR3. The rearrangement uses TRBV11-2 and TRBJ2-2; D call uncertain. Germline values: CDR1 SGHAT, CDR2 FQNNGV. V lost 1 base, J lost 4 bases, and 4 bases lay in between. The CDR3 sequence is 13 residues long. The CDR3 region has the DNA TGTGCCAGCAGCTTAGCCGGCACCGGGGAGCTGTTTTTT. Its protein is CASSLAGTGELFF. Supplemented by reference TRBV11-2 and TRBJ2-2, the full variable domain reads EAGVAQSPRYKIIEKRQSVAFWCNPISGHATLYWYQQILGQGPKLLIQFQNNGVVDDSQLPKDRFSAERLKGVDSTLKIQPAKLEDSAVYLCASSLAGTGELFFGEGSRLTVL.

In this sample, this clone turned up once. The rearrangement joins TRBV19 to TRBJ1-2, with D perhaps TRBD1 (6 bases). V was clipped by 3 bases and J by 6 bases, with 17 bases between them. CDR1 LNHDA and CDR2 SQIVND come from the germline V gene (reference sequence). There are 15 residues in the CDR3. CDR3 in amino acids: CASSIVGGATDGYTF. Here the CDR3 DNA reads TGTGCCAGTAGTATTGTCGGGGGCGCAACTGATGGCTACACCTTC.

This chain uses TRBV7-9 with TRBJ1-2, with 10 bases lining up with TRBD1. This CDR3 spans 13 amino acids. The germline V gene has CDR1 SEHNR and CDR2 FQNEAQ (reference sequence). V shed 4 bases, J shed 6 bases, and the junction held 2 bases outside the gene matches. In DNA, the CDR3 is TGTGCCAGCAGCTCCGGGACAGGGGATGGCTACACCTTC. This translates into CASSSGTGDGYTF.

The rearrangement uses TRBV7-6 and TRBJ2-2; a possible D gene is TRBD2 (5 bases). The length of the CDR3 is 15 residues. Trimming took 2 bases from V and 2 from J, leaving 9 bases between them. Germline-derived CDR1 and CDR2 are SGHVS and FNYEAQ. The CDR3 is CASSLPLANTGELFF. As DNA, the CDR3 is TGTGCCAGCAGCTTACCCCTAGCCAACACCGGGGAGCTGTTTTTT.

The chain recombines TRBV9 with TRBJ2-7; D not resolved. This CDR3 contains 13 residues. The V gene's germline CDR1 is SGDLS and CDR2 YYNGEE. V lost 4 bases, J lost 0 bases, and 8 bases lay in between. The CDR3: CASSFQPSYEQYF. CDR3 DNA sequence: TGTGCCAGCAGCTTCCAACCCTCCTACGAGCAGTACTTC.